The entry that follows covers one TCR beta chain sequence. The CDR3 totals 14 residues. V shed 6 bases, J shed 4 bases, and the junction held 6 bases outside the gene matches. Germline CDR1 reads SNHLY; CDR2 reads FYNNEI. This sample stems from a study of blood T cell repertoires in COVID-19. Across the study: Spain, Italy and the United States supplied samples that represented acute and convalescent COVID-19. T cells, B-cell-depleted T cells, or PBMCs provided the cDNA or gDNA that served as material.

Per the original data handling: Reference gene primer amplification yielded estimated nucleated cell counts. Using immunoSEQ multiplex PCR, the repertoire was profiled, and TCRdb retains in-frame clones only, with some absent. That table supplies the V and J calls and clone size; D and trimming were determined from the DNA. The sample has more than 45,000 clones, roughly 82% seen once. The chain joins TRBV2 to TRBJ2-3; 8 positions match TRBD1. The sequence derives from a woman in her sixties with acute or convalescent COVID-19. The sequencing sample was made of peripheral blood. The chain's CDR3 is CASSDDRGSDTQYF. The DNA of the CDR3 is TGTGCCAGCAGCGACGACAGGGGATCAGATACGCAGTATTTT. The full variable domain, with the rest looked up from reference TRBV2 and TRBJ2-3, is EPEVTQTPSHQVTQMGQEVILRCVPISNHLYFYWYRQILGQKVEFLVSFYNNEISEKSEIFDDQFSVERPDGSNFTLKIRSTKLEDSAMYFCASSDDRGSDTQYFGPGTRLTVL.